The text below deals with one T cell receptor beta chain. As yet, its antigen is unknown. This sample is drawn from a study of early T cells in non-severe SARS-CoV-2 infection. Study details: Chains stayed unpaired after sequencing of bulk RNA from unsorted whole blood.

Study-wide results and limits: The matching step, a VDJdb search, favored anti-spike CD8 responses and missed private and CD4 specificities.

The library protocol tagged individual cDNA molecules with unique molecular identifiers. In TCRdb, the 5' RACE reads were re-called with MiXCR into one record per CDR3 protein. This sample yields about 36,000 distinct CDR3 sequences, of which around 6.5% are seen a single time; 24% belongs to the top ten. The CDR3 is 11 amino acids. Trimming took 7 bases from V and 6 from J, leaving 6 bases between them. Germline V gene data show CDR1 as WSHSY and CDR2 as SAAADI. This receptor was obtained from an adult who was a healthcare worker with PCR-confirmed SARS-CoV-2 infection or an uninfected control (not recorded which). The sample consisted of whole blood, taken at baseline. The chain has TRBV10-2 and TRBJ1-4; D not resolved. CDR3 residues: CASKFDEKLFF. In nucleotides, the CDR3 is TGCGCCAGCAAATTCGATGAAAAACTGTTTTTT.